Listed below are T cell receptor beta chains from one sample, sequenced in a study of cytomegalovirus exposure and HLA in healthy donors. Sequenced by immunoSEQ multiplex PCR; TCRdb stores in-frame clones only, minus some. The data contain about 160,000 clones, around 90% of them singletons. Sequenced input: PBMCs. These receptors all come from a man aged 18 to 30 in good health and CMV-seronegative. The CDR3 runs from the conserved cysteine through the conserved F or W. D genes are given only for firm matches. Clone size, where shown, is once, few, many, or a class for clones that have expanded.

TRBJ2-7 . TRBV4-3 . TGCGCCAGCAGCCAAGACACCTACTCCTACGAGCAGTACTTC CASSQDTYSYEQYF
TRBJ1-5 . TRBV6-5 . TGTGCCAGCAGCTCTGGGCCAGTTAGCAATCAGCCCCAGCATTTT CASSSGPVSNQPQHF
TRBJ2-7 . TRBV27 TRBD1 TGTGCCAGCAGTTTATCCCCCGGGACAGGTGGCTACGAGCAGTACTTC CASSLSPGTGGYEQYF
TRBJ2-7 . TRBV9 . TGTGCCAGCAGCGTCACCCCGGGGGTCCACTACGAGCAGTACTTC CASSVTPGVHYEQYF
TRBJ2-7 . TRBV5-4 . TGTGCCAGCAGCCCGCGGGGGACGGGACACTACGAGCAGTACTTC CASSPRGTGHYEQYF
TRBJ1-2 . TRBV29-1 . TGCAGCTCTAGAGCTAACTATGGCTACACCTTC CSSRANYGYTF
TRBJ2-7 . TRBV6-6 . TGTGCCAGCAGTTACTCGAGGGGGAACTACGAGCAGTACTTC CASSYSRGNYEQYF
TRBJ1-1 . TRBV4-3 TRBD1 TGCGCCAGCAGCCAACCCGACAGGGGAAACACTGAAGCTTTCTTT CASSQPDRGNTEAFF
TRBJ2-5 . TRBV2 TRBD1 TGTGCCAGCACTCTTGGGACAGTCCAAGAGACCCAGTACTTC CASTLGTVQETQYF
TRBJ1-3 . TRBV5-6 . TGTGCCAGCAGCCTAGGTTTGGAGTCTGGAAACACCATATATTTT CASSLGLESGNTIYF
TRBJ1-4 . TRBV4-3 TRBD1 TGCGCCAGCAGCCTGGGACAGGGAGGTGAAAAACTGTTTTTT CASSLGQGGEKLFF
TRBJ1-1 . TRBV29-1 . TGCAGCGTTGAAGATGCGGGGGAAGCTTTCTTT CSVEDAGEAFF
TRBJ1-5 . TRBV18 . TGTGCCAGCTCCTCGGAGGGAGGCACCGAAAACAGTAGAGCCCAGCATTTT CASSSEGGTENSRAQHF
TRBJ2-5 . TRBV11-2 TRBD2 TGTGCCAGCAGCTTGCTAGCGGCGACCCAGTACTTC CASSLLAATQYF
TRBJ2-3 . TRBV5-4 TRBD2 TGTGCCAGCAGCTTCATTCTAGCGGGGGGAGATACGCAGTATTTT CASSFILAGGDTQYF
TRBJ2-1 . TRBV5-6 . TGTGCCAGCAGCTCCGCGGGACTCCTCTCCTACAATGAGCAGTTCTTC CASSSAGLLSYNEQFF
TRBJ2-2 few TRBV15 TRBD2 TGTGCCACCAGCAGAGCTCCAACCGGGACTAGCGGGAGGGCCGGGGAGCTGTTTTTT CATSRAPTGTSGRAGELFF
TRBJ2-5 . TRBV11-3 TRBD2 TGTGCCAGCAGCCAAGGACTAGACGAGACCCAGTACTTC CASSQGLDETQYF
TRBJ2-1 . TRBV7-9 TRBD2 TGTGCCAGCAGCTCGTATAGCTATCGGACTAGCGGGGATGAGCAGTTCTTC CASSSYSYRTSGDEQFF
TRBJ1-2 . TRBV6-6 . TGTGCCAGCAGCTACGGGACATCTAACTATGGCTACACCTTC CASSYGTSNYGYTF
TRBJ2-7 . TRBV7-2 TRBD2 TGTGCCAGCAGCTTTAGCGGGAGGGCTTACGAGCAGTACTTC CASSFSGRAYEQYF
TRBJ1-2 . TRBV5-6 . TGTGCCAGCATAGGGGGGGCAGATGGCTACACCTTC CASIGGADGYTF
TRBJ1-4 . TRBV25-1 . TGTGCCAGCAGTGAATATAAGTTCCGGGGGTTGGGGGGAAAACTGTTTTTT CASSEYKFRGLGGKLFF
TRBJ2-2 . TRBV4-1 . TGCGCCAGCAGCCCACCGGCGGCGGTCGCGAACACCGGGGAGCTGTTTTTT CASSPPAAVANTGELFF
TRBJ2-5 . TRBV10-2 . TGCGCCAGCAGAATCGGGACTGACTTAGAGACCCAGTACTTC CASRIGTDLETQYF
TRBJ2-7 . TRBV10-3 TRBD2 TGTGCCGGGGGAGGAGGACTAGCGGGACCCTACGAGCAGTACTTC CAGGGGLAGPYEQYF
TRBJ1-1 once TRBV27 . TGTGCCAGCAGTTCTTTTGGAGCGGCGTCGTTCACTGAAGCTTTCTTT CASSSFGAASFTEAFF
TRBJ1-1 . TRBV5-4 . TGTGCCAGCAGCTTGATCGGGGGGGACACTGAAGCTTTCTTT CASSLIGGDTEAFF
TRBJ1-1 . TRBV5-1 . TGCGCCAGCAGTCTGCCGGGGGGTCACACTGAAGCTTTCTTT CASSLPGGHTEAFF
TRBJ2-4 . TRBV9 . TGTGCCAGCAGCGCAACCGGGACAACCAAAAACATTCAGTACTTC CASSATGTTKNIQYF
TRBJ1-1 . TRBV7-9 . TGTGCCAGCAGCTTAGGGTTCGGAGTGAACACTGAAGCTTTCTTT CASSLGFGVNTEAFF
TRBJ1-1 . TRBV5-6 . TGTGCCAGCAGAATGGGGGGTGGGTTTTCGTACACTGAAGCTTTCTTT CASRMGGGFSYTEAFF
TRBJ1-1 . TRBV7-9 TRBD1 TGTGCCAGCAGAAGTGACAGGGGGTGGACTGAAGCTTTCTTT CASRSDRGWTEAFF